Listed here are 8 T cell receptor beta chains from one sample, sequenced in a study of cytomegalovirus exposure and HLA in healthy donors. This table comes from immunoSEQ multiplex PCR, and its TCRdb copy is limited to in-frame clones, with some not included. The sample holds 150,000 to 200,000 clones, 80% to 85% seen once. The sequencing input was PBMCs. All receptors derive from a woman under 40 in good health and CMV-seronegative.

This clone was seen many times. V usage is TRBV10-1 and J usage is TRBJ1-1; D not certain. The CDR3 is 13 residues long. Trimming removed 4 bases from V and 3 bases from J, with 9 bases in between. The germline V gene has CDR1 WNHNN and CDR2 SYGVQD (reference sequence). The CDR3: CASSAQAYTEAFF. For the CDR3, the DNA is TGCGCCAGCAGTGCCCAGGCATACACTGAAGCTTTCTTT.

The chain employs TRBV9 and TRBJ1-2, with 9 bases fitting TRBD1. The CDR3 runs to 16 residues. Losses at the gene ends were 3 bases for V and 4 bases for J; bases not matched to a gene: 10. Germline CDR1 and CDR2: SGDLS and YYNGEE. The CDR3 DNA is TGTGCCAGCAGCGACCCCGGGACAGGGCCAAGCTATGGCTACACCTTC. This translates into CASSDPGTGPSYGYTF.

The V gene is TRBV5-8, the J gene TRBJ1-2; D is perhaps TRBD1 (6 bases). The germline gives CDR1 SGHTS, CDR2 YDEGEE. V was shortened by 7 bases and J by 11 bases, with 18 bases between the two germline ends. The CDR3 is made up of 12 amino acids. CDR3 residues: CASGWQEGGYTF. The CDR3 DNA is TGTGCCAGCGGATGGCAGGAGGGGGGGTACACCTTC.

This chain joins TRBV18 and TRBJ2-7, with 12 bases lining up with TRBD2. Germline values: CDR1 KGHSH, CDR2 LQKENI. The CDR3 is 18 amino acids. The junction had 11 bases not matched to a gene; V was cut back by 5 bases and J by 0 bases. The CDR3 loop is CASSAAGTSGHSSYEQYF. Here the CDR3 DNA reads TGTGCCAGCTCAGCGGCCGGGACTAGCGGGCACAGCTCCTACGAGCAGTACTTC. Filled out from reference TRBV18 and TRBJ2-7, the complete variable domain reads NAGVMQNPRHLVRRRGQEARLRCSPMKGHSHVYWYRQLPEEGLKFMVYLQKENIIDESGMPKERFSAEFPKEGPSILRIQQVVRGDSAAYFCASSAAGTSGHSSYEQYFGPGTRLTVT.

This clone was counted a single time. The rearrangement uses TRBV30 and TRBJ2-6; 7 positions match TRBD1. Trimming removed 5 bases from V and 2 bases from J; junction bases left unmatched: 3. The germline gives CDR1 GTSNPN, CDR2 SVGIG (reference sequence). The CDR3 length is 14 residues. CDR3 sequence (DNA): TGTGCCTGGTCTCAGGGGGCTGGGGCCAACGTCCTGACTTTC. Residues: CAWSQGAGANVLTF.

V usage is TRBV5-1 and J usage is TRBJ2-1; perhaps TRBD1 as D (6 bases). The V end was cut by 0 bases, the J end by 6 bases, with 16 bases between. This CDR3 comprises 16 residues. Germline V CDR1 and CDR2: SGHRS, YFSETQ. For the CDR3, the DNA is TGCGCCAGCAGCTTGGCCATGGGACAAGTTTCCAATGAGCAGTTCTTC. This encodes CASSLAMGQVSNEQFF.

The chain joins TRBV11-2 to TRBJ2-5, with 7 positions matching TRBD1. The J segment lost 5 bases and the V segment lost 5 bases, leaving 5 bases of the junction unmatched. CDR1 SGHAT and CDR2 FQNNGV come from the germline V gene. The CDR3 runs 13 residues. CDR3 protein: CASSRGRKETQYF. As DNA, the CDR3 is TGTGCCAGCAGCAGGGGGCGCAAGGAGACCCAGTACTTC. The full variable domain, with the rest looked up from reference TRBV11-2 and TRBJ2-5, is EAGVAQSPRYKIIEKRQSVAFWCNPISGHATLYWYQQILGQGPKLLIQFQNNGVVDDSQLPKDRFSAERLKGVDSTLKIQPAKLEDSAVYLCASSRGRKETQYFGPGTRLLVL.

The chain combines TRBV4-1 with TRBJ2-2, with 9 bases that match TRBD2. Germline loops: CDR1 MGHRA, CDR2 YSYEKL. V shed 1 base and J 4 bases; nucleotides not matched to a gene: 4. This CDR3 contains 16 residues. CDR3 region: CASSQGLAVSTGELFF. The CDR3 DNA reads TGCGCCAGCAGCCAAGGACTAGCGGTGTCCACCGGGGAGCTGTTTTTT.